Below, 8 T cell receptor beta chains from the same sample are listed, as sequenced in a study of T cell repertoires and leukemia-associated antigens. In TCRdb, the 5' RACE reads were re-called with MiXCR into one record per CDR3 protein. The sample has about 11,000 distinct CDR3 sequences, under 55% seen once. Their target antigens are unknown. Sequencing input: CD3+ T cells sorted from blood and cultured. The receptors shown here come from a female donor in good health.

This rearrangement joins TRBV6-5 to TRBJ1-1; D may be TRBD1 (6 bases). Germline CDR1 is MNHEY and CDR2 is SVGAGI. This CDR3 is 15 amino acids long. Trimming shortened V by 7 bases and J by 2 bases, and 17 bases separated the two germline ends. The CDR3, as DNA: TGTGCCAGCACCCCCGCCGGGGGCAGAAACACTGAAGCTTTCTTT. It yields the protein CASTPAGGRNTEAFF.

V and J are TRBV12-3 or TRBV12-4 and TRBJ2-5, with TRBD2 identical over 12 bases. With 7 bases clipped from V and 5 bases from J, the junction kept 11 bases outside the gene matches. The CDR3 has 16 amino acids. Written as DNA, the CDR3 is TGTGCCAGCATCTCCGGGACTAGCGGGTGGGGTGAGACCCAGTACTTC. It specifies CASISGTSGWGETQYF.

Regarding this clonotype: A read error may be the cause here, since a much bigger clone is one base away. This chain connects TRBV27 to TRBJ1-2; D is uncertain. Germline loops: CDR1 MNHEY, CDR2 SMNVEV (reference sequence). The CDR3 runs to 14 residues. CDR3 in DNA: TGTGCCAGCAGTTTAGGGAGAGCTAACTATGGCCACACCTTC. The encoded protein is CASSLGRANYGHTF.

The chain links TRBV7-2 to TRBJ1-5, with D hard to call. The CDR3 is made up of 13 amino acids. V shed 3 bases and J shed 7 bases, with 10 bases lying between them. CDR1 is SGHTA and CDR2 is FQGNSA in the germline V gene. The CDR3: CASSFHLEQPQHF. As DNA, the CDR3 is TGTGCCAGCAGCTTTCACCTCGAACAGCCCCAGCATTTT.

In its sample, this clonotype was seen many times. The chain recombines TRBV5-1 with TRBJ2-1; 13 bases fit TRBD2. CDR3 length: 18 residues. The V and J ends lost 3 bases and 4 bases, in that order; junction bases with no gene match: 10. In germline, CDR1 is SGHRS, CDR2 YFSETQ. The CDR3 loop is CASSSRTPGLAGYNEQFF. CDR3 coding DNA: TGCGCCAGCAGCTCCCGGACGCCGGGACTAGCGGGATACAATGAGCAGTTCTTC.

This clonotype has a single count. One junction end does not reproduce the germline sequence, and a read error may be involved. The gene calls are TRBV4-2 and TRBJ2-7; D is unresolved. The CDR3 runs to 15 residues. CDR1 and CDR2 from the germline V gene are LGHNA and YNFKEQ. CDR3: CAGSPNQWAAYEQHF. DNA of the CDR3: TGTGCCGGCAGCCCTAACCAGTGGGCGGCCTACGAGCAGCACTTC.

In its sample, this clonotype is medium-sized. The CDR3 spells CSAPQGGRGSYEQYF. The CDR3, as DNA: TGCAGTGCCCCCCAGGGCGGCAGGGGGTCCTACGAGCAGTACTTC. The J gene is TRBJ2-7, the V gene TRBV20-1, with 7 bases fitting TRBD1. Germline V gives CDR1 DFQATT, CDR2 SNEGSKA (reference sequence). Unmatched junction bases numbered 12, after V lost 6 bases and J lost 1 base. There are 15 residues in the CDR3.

The V gene is TRBV24-1, the J gene TRBJ2-2, with 15 nucleotides matching TRBD2. Per the germline V gene, CDR1 is KGHDR and CDR2 is SFDVKD. The CDR3 consists of 16 residues. V shed 6 bases and J 5 bases; nucleotides not matched to a gene: 3. CDR3 amino acids: CATSRTSGGGTGELFF. The CDR3 nucleotides read TGTGCCACCAGTCGGACTAGCGGGGGGGGAACCGGGGAGCTGTTTTTT.